A selection of T cell receptor beta chains follows, all from one sample in a study of T-cell reconstitution after alpha-beta-depleted transplantation in children. TCRdb called the PCR reads again in MiXCR, with one record for every CDR3 protein. The sample carries 480,000 or so distinct CDR3 sequences, roughly a tenth recorded once. This specimen consisted of PBMCs, obtained before TCRalphabeta/CD19-depleted stem cell transplant. The origin of the receptors is a child under 10 years old with inherited bone marrow failure, due to receive a stem cell transplant. Each CDR3 is given with its conserved first and last residue. A D gene is named only where the DNA matches it firmly. Some rows have no size entry. The others give once, few or many, or a class for an expanded clone.

j_call	d_call	clone_size	v_call	cdr3_aa	cdr3_nt
TRBJ2-1	-	many	TRBV7-9	CASSLVVGGYEQFF	TGTGCCAGCAGCTTAGTGGTAGGTGGCTATGAGCAGTTCTTC
TRBJ2-6	TRBD2	few	TRBV11-2	CASSLRTPGLAGGGANVLTF	TGTGCCAGCAGCCTGAGAACTCCGGGACTAGCGGGAGGAGGGGCCAACGTCCTGACTTTC
TRBJ1-2	TRBD1	many	TRBV12-3/TRBV12-4	CASSLNHRGDRDGYTF	TGTGCCAGCAGTTTGAACCATAGGGGGGACAGAGATGGCTACACCTTC
TRBJ2-7	TRBD2	many	TRBV27	CATGGGTDEQYF	TGTGCCACTGGGGGGGGGACTGACGAGCAGTACTTC
TRBJ2-1	-	few	TRBV7-9	CASSILADNEQFF	TGTGCCAGCAGCATCCTAGCAGACAATGAGCAGTTCTTC
TRBJ2-3	-	few	TRBV10-3	CAISEVGEMGTDTQYF	TGTGCCATCAGTGAGGTGGGGGAGATGGGCACAGATACGCAGTATTTT
TRBJ2-1	-	many	TRBV5-1	CASSLDTQGYEQFF	TGCGCCAGCAGCTTGGACACACAGGGATATGAGCAGTTCTTC
TRBJ2-2	-	-	TRBV4-3	CASSHGGTQNTGELFF	TGCGCCAGCAGCCATGGAGGGACCCAGAACACCGGGGAGCTGTTTTTT
TRBJ2-1	TRBD2	-	TRBV11-2	CASSLDRVWGLASNEQFF	TGTGCCAGCAGCTTAGATAGGGTATGGGGACTAGCTTCCAATGAGCAGTTCTTC
TRBJ1-2	TRBD1	many	TRBV5-1	CASSPDRDGYTF	TGCGCCAGCAGCCCGGACAGGGATGGCTACACCTTC
TRBJ2-3	-	many	TRBV6-5	CASSYGSGTDTQYF	TGTGCCAGCAGTTACGGGAGTGGCACAGATACGCAGTATTTT